The 12 T cell receptor beta chains presented below share a single source sample, sequenced in a study of response to subunit inactivated influenza vaccine. MiXCR, run by TCRdb on the RT-PCR reads, gives a single entry per CDR3 protein. The data show roughly 790,000 distinct CDR3 sequences, approximately 22% seen once. Sample: PBMCs from blood, taken around 5 days after vaccination. These receptors all come from a man between 50 and 59 years old who received an inactivated influenza vaccine.

This clonotype came up a few times. CDR3 coding DNA: TGTGCCAGCAGCCTAGGACATCGTGAAAAACTGTTTTTT. Translated: CASSLGHREKLFF. The chain links TRBV6-1 to TRBJ1-4, with TRBD1 as a possible D gene (5 bases). The CDR3 contains 13 residues. V was shortened by 6 bases and J by 7 bases, with 12 bases between the two germline ends. CDR1 is MNHNS and CDR2 is SASEGT in the germline V gene.

The chain links TRBV7-3 to TRBJ2-3; 11 positions match TRBD2. This CDR3 is built from 17 residues. The V segment lost 4 bases and the J segment 2 bases; nucleotides outside the gene matches: 8. CDR1 and CDR2 (germline): SGHTA, FQGTGA. The CDR3 spells CASSSFLAGGSTDTQYF. The CDR3 DNA is TGTGCCAGCAGCTCGTTCCTAGCGGGAGGTTCCACAGATACGCAGTATTTT.

In this sample, this clonotype turned up a few times. The chain recombines TRBV20-1 with TRBJ2-1; the match to TRBD2 covers 11 bases. The CDR3 length is 16 residues. CDR1 is DFQATT and CDR2 is SNEGSKA in the germline V gene (reference sequence). With V trimmed by 4 bases and J by 2 bases, 7 bases remained unmatched. CDR3 DNA: TGCAGTGCTATAAGTTTAGCGGGAGGGGCCTACAATGAGCAGTTCTTC. Encoded protein: CSAISLAGGAYNEQFF.

This clonotype appeared once. The rearrangement uses TRBV11-2 and TRBJ2-1; D remains unclear. V lost 11 bases to trimming and J lost 4 bases, with 21 bases between them. Looked up from germline, CDR1 is SGHAT and CDR2 is FQNNGV. The CDR3 totals 15 residues. CDR3 in amino acids: CAGTPTTGLYNEQFF. CDR3 coding DNA: TGTGCCGGTACACCAACAACGGGTTTGTACAATGAGCAGTTCTTC.

This clonotype has a handful of counts. The chain has TRBV29-1 and TRBJ2-1, with D uncertain. Germline CDR1 SQVTM, CDR2 ANQGSEA. CDR3 size: 14 residues. The V end lost 6 bases, the J end lost 12 bases, and 24 bases lay between the germline ends. The CDR3 protein is CSVSTETTMKWQFF. CDR3 bases: TGCAGCGTGTCTACGGAAACTACAATGAAATGGCAGTTCTTC.

The chain links TRBV10-3 to TRBJ2-7; D call uncertain. The CDR3 has 15 amino acids. CDR1 ENHRY and CDR2 SYGVKD come from the germline V gene. Trimming took 3 bases from V and 0 from J, leaving 12 bases between them. Here the CDR3 reads CAISDSVMHSYEQYF. CDR3 DNA: TGTGCCATCAGTGATTCAGTGATGCACTCCTACGAGCAGTACTTC.

This clonotype turned up a few times. This chain links TRBV15 with TRBJ2-1; the D is unclear. CDR1 is LNHNV, CDR2 YYDKDF, per germline (reference sequence). The V end lost 3 bases, the J end lost 7 bases, and 13 bases lay between the germline ends. This CDR3 has 14 amino acids. CDR3 nucleotide sequence: TGTGCCACCAGCAGTTACCAGACGGAGAATGAGCAGTTCTTC. This codes for CATSSYQTENEQFF.

The chain is built from TRBV29-1 and TRBJ2-3; 9 nucleotides align to TRBD2. In germline, CDR1 is SQVTM, CDR2 ANQGSEA. V trimming: 0 bases; J trimming: 0 bases; junction bases outside the gene matches: 4. This CDR3 has 16 residues. CDR3 amino acids: CSVEEATSGSTDTQYF. DNA for the CDR3: TGCAGCGTTGAAGAAGCTACTAGCGGGAGCACAGATACGCAGTATTTT.

This clonotype was picked up a small number of times. The rearrangement uses TRBV7-9 and TRBJ1-2; 7 bases are shared with TRBD1. Trimming removed 5 bases from V and 2 bases from J; junction bases left unmatched: 2. The CDR3 spans 13 residues. Germline assignment: CDR1 SEHNR and CDR2 FQNEAQ (reference sequence). The DNA of the CDR3 is TGTGCCAGCAGCAAGGGACAGAACTATGGCTACACCTTC. Its protein is CASSKGQNYGYTF.

This clonotype was seen a handful of times. V and J are TRBV12-3 or TRBV12-4 and TRBJ2-6; D call uncertain. The CDR3 is 14 amino acids. The V end was cut by 6 bases, the J end by 0 bases, with 6 bases between. The CDR3 DNA reads as TGTGCCAGCAGCCAGATCTCTGGGGCCAACGTCCTGACTTTC. This translates into CASSQISGANVLTF.

V is TRBV10-1 and J is TRBJ2-3; D gene ambiguous. The V end was cut by 4 bases, the J end by 7 bases, with 15 bases between. Germline V CDR1 and CDR2: WNHNN, SYGVQD (reference sequence). The CDR3 has 14 amino acids. CDR3 coding DNA: TGCGCCAGCAGTGCTGAGCCCTCTTCGAATACGCAGTATTTT. Amino acids: CASSAEPSSNTQYF.

The chain recombines TRBV7-2 with TRBJ2-1; a weak D match, TRBD1 (5 bases). With 3 bases removed from V and 6 bases from J, the gap between germline ends came to 12 bases. This CDR3 has 14 residues. CDR1 SGHTA and CDR2 FQGNSA come from the germline V gene. CDR3 amino acids: CASSFQGASNEQFF. For the CDR3, the DNA is TGTGCCAGCAGCTTCCAGGGTGCATCCAATGAGCAGTTCTTC.